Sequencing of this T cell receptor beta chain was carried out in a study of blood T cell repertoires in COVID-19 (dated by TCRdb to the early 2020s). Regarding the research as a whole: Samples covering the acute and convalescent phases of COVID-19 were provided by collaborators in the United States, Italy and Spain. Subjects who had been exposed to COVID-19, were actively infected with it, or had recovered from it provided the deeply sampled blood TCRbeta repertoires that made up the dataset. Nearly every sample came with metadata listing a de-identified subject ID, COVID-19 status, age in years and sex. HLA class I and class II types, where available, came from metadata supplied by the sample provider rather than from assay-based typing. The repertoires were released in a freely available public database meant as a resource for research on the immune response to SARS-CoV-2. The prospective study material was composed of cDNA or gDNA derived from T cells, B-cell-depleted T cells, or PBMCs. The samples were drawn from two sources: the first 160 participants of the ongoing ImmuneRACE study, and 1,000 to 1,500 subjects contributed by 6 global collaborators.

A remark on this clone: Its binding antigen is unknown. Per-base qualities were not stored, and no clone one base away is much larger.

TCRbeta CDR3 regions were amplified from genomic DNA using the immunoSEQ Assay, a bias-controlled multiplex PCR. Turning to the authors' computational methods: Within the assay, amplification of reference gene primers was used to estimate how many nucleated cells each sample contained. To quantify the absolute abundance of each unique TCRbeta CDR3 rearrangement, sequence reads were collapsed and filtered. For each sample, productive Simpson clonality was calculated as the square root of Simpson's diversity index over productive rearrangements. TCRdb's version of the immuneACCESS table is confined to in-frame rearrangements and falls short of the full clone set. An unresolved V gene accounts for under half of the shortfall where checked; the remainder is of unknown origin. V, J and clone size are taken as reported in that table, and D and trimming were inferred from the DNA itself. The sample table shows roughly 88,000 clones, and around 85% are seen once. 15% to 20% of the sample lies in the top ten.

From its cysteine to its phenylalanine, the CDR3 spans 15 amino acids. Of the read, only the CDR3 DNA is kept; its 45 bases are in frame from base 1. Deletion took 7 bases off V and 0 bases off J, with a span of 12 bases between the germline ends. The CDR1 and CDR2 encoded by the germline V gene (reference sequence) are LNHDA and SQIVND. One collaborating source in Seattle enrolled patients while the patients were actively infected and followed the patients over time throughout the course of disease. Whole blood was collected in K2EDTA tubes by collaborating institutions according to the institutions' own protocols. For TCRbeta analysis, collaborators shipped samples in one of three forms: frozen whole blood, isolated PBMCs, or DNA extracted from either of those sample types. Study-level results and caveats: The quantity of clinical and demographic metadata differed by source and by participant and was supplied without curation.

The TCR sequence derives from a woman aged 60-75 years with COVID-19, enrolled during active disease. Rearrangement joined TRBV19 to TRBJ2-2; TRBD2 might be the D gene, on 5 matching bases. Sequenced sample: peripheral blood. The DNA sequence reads TGTGCCAGTACCCCCCTAGCCTCGAACACCGGGGAGCTGTTTTTT. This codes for CASTPLASNTGELFF.